The 21 T cell receptor beta chains listed next were all sequenced from one sample in a study of blood T cell repertoires in COVID-19. TCRdb's copy holds only in-frame clones and misses some; the assay was immunoSEQ multiplex PCR. The table records 280,000 or so clones, approximately 90% of them present only once. Material: peripheral blood. The source of these receptors is a woman aged 55-69 years with acute or convalescent COVID-19.

The rearrangement joins TRBV4-1 to TRBJ2-5; tentative D call: TRBD1 (8 bases). V lost 2 bases to trimming and J lost 6 bases, with 16 bases between them. Germline CDR1 MGHRA, CDR2 YSYEKL. This CDR3 has 15 amino acids. CDR3 DNA sequence: TGCGCCAGCAGCCAACCCGACAGGGGAGGGCAGACCCAGTACTTC. It codes for CASSQPDRGGQTQYF.

This clone was observed once. The J gene is TRBJ2-1, the V gene TRBV18; 9 positions agree with TRBD1. CDR1 KGHSH and CDR2 LQKENI come from the germline V gene. J gave up 5 bases and V 5 bases, and 13 bases lay outside the gene matches. This CDR3 spans 17 amino acids. CDR3 sequence reads: CASSAQLTGGADNEQFF. The CDR3 region has the DNA TGTGCCAGCTCAGCCCAATTAACAGGGGGCGCGGACAATGAGCAGTTCTTC. Drawing the rest from reference TRBV18 and TRBJ2-1, the complete variable domain is NAGVMQNPRHLVRRRGQEARLRCSPMKGHSHVYWYRQLPEEGLKFMVYLQKENIIDESGMPKERFSAEFPKEGPSILRIQQVVRGDSAAYFCASSAQLTGGADNEQFFGPGTRLTVL.

The genes are TRBV7-2 and TRBJ2-7; 13 bases are a match to TRBD2. J gave up 4 bases and V 5 bases, and 5 bases lay outside the gene matches. CDR1 is SGHTA, CDR2 FQGNSA, per germline. This CDR3 is 15 amino acids long. The CDR3, as DNA: TGTGCCAGCAGCGCTCGGACTAGCGGGGGATACGAGCAGTACTTC. Its translation: CASSARTSGGYEQYF.

The V and J genes are TRBV5-1 and TRBJ2-3, with 12 bases identical to TRBD2. CDR1 is SGHRS and CDR2 is YFSETQ in the germline V gene. This CDR3 contains 19 residues. After removal of 0 bases from V and 4 bases from J, the junction contained 12 bases not matched to a gene. This CDR3 is CASSLEVGGLAGGADTQYF. CDR3 bases: TGCGCCAGCAGCTTGGAAGTCGGCGGGCTAGCGGGGGGGGCAGATACGCAGTATTTT.

This sequence joins TRBV19 and TRBJ2-6; D is perhaps TRBD1 (6 bases). V gave up 4 bases and J gave up 4 bases, with 14 bases separating them. The CDR3 is made up of 16 amino acids. From germline, CDR1 is LNHDA and CDR2 SQIVND (reference sequence). CDR3 sequence: CASSTVGAVGANVLTF. The CDR3 nucleotides read TGTGCCAGTAGTACAGTGGGGGCTGTAGGGGCCAACGTCCTGACTTTC.

The genes are TRBV15 and TRBJ2-7, with 7 bases identical to TRBD2. Losses at the gene ends were 4 bases for V and 6 bases for J; bases not matched to a gene: 6. The CDR3 spans 13 residues. The germline V gene has CDR1 LNHNV and CDR2 YYDKDF (reference sequence). The CDR3 here is CATSIGTGGEQYF. CDR3 nucleotide sequence: TGTGCCACCAGCATCGGGACGGGGGGCGAGCAGTACTTC.

The chain couples TRBV29-1 to TRBJ2-1; TRBD2 aligns across 14 bases. CDR3 length: 17 residues. CDR1 and CDR2 from the germline V gene are SQVTM and ANQGSEA. J lost 9 bases, V lost 2 bases, and 12 bases had no gene match. The DNA for the CDR3 is TGCAGCGTTGAAAGGACTGTGGGACTAGCGGGAGTCGGTGAGCAGTTCTTC. Amino acids: CSVERTVGLAGVGEQFF.

The chain couples TRBV9 to TRBJ1-1; D gene uncertain. Looked up from germline, CDR1 is SGDLS and CDR2 is YYNGEE. Trimming took 3 bases from V and 0 from J, leaving 12 bases between them. There are 15 residues in the CDR3. The CDR3 nucleotides are TGTGCCAGCAGCGAAGAAGCTTTCATGAACACTGAAGCTTTCTTT. Its translation is CASSEEAFMNTEAFF. Supplemented by reference TRBV9 and TRBJ1-1, the full variable domain reads DSGVTQTPKHLITATGQRVTLRCSPRSGDLSVYWYQQSLDQGLQFLIQYYNGEERAKGNILERFSAQQFPDLHSELNLSSLELGDSALYFCASSEEAFMNTEAFFGQGTRLTVV.

The J gene is TRBJ2-1, the V gene TRBV29-1; 7 bases fit TRBD2. With 4 bases clipped from V and 1 base from J, the junction kept 10 bases outside the gene matches. The CDR3 is made up of 16 amino acids. Germline lookup yields CDR1 SQVTM and CDR2 ANQGSEA. CDR3 DNA sequence: TGCAGCGTTGCTGGCGGGAGACCGGGATCCTACAATGAGCAGTTCTTC. This codes for CSVAGGRPGSYNEQFF.

This rearrangement joins TRBV7-2 to TRBJ2-7; D not certain. Trimming removed 4 bases at V and 7 bases at J, with 17 bases between. The CDR3 is 14 amino acids. CDR1 and CDR2 (germline): SGHTA, FQGNSA. The CDR3 sequence: CASSYTLGRPEQYF. In nucleotides, the CDR3 is TGTGCCAGCAGCTACACCCTCGGCAGGCCTGAGCAGTACTTC.

This chain uses TRBV19 with TRBJ2-5; a weak D match, TRBD2 (7 bases). With 5 bases removed from V and 4 bases from J, the gap between germline ends came to 20 bases. The CDR3 has 16 residues. Per germline, CDR1 LNHDA and CDR2 SQIVND (reference sequence). CDR3 sequence (DNA): TGTGCCAGTAGTCCAGCGACAGCGCGGGGGCGAGAGACCCAGTACTTC. Its protein product is CASSPATARGRETQYF.

The rearrangement links TRBV7-9 to TRBJ2-1; D gene ambiguous. The ends were cut back, 2 bases at V and 2 bases at J, with 7 bases in the middle. CDR1 is SEHNR, CDR2 FQNEAQ, per germline (reference sequence). There are 14 residues in the CDR3. CDR3 coding DNA: TGTGCCAGCAGCTTAAAACAGACCTACAATGAGCAGTTCTTC. It is translated as CASSLKQTYNEQFF.

The V call is TRBV6-2 or TRBV6-3, the J call TRBJ2-3; 7 bases map to TRBD2. The CDR3 totals 14 residues. Germline CDR1 is MNHEY and CDR2 is SVGEGT. The J segment lost 4 bases and the V segment lost 5 bases, leaving 6 bases of the junction unmatched. The CDR3 DNA is TGTGCCAGCAGTGAGAGCGGGGTAGCAGATACGCAGTATTTT. It translates to CASSESGVADTQYF.

The V and J genes are TRBV6-5 and TRBJ1-3, with D maybe TRBD1 (5 bases). V lost 0 bases to trimming and J lost 3 bases, with 12 bases between them. This CDR3 spans 16 amino acids. Germline CDR1 MNHEY, CDR2 SVGAGI. This chain's CDR3 is CASSYSNSGLGNTIYF. The CDR3, as DNA: TGTGCCAGCAGTTACTCGAACTCGGGACTTGGAAACACCATATATTTT.

The chain combines TRBV5-4 with TRBJ1-6; weak D call: TRBD1 (5 bases). The germline V gene has CDR1 SGHNT and CDR2 YYREEE (reference sequence). V was pared by 0 bases and J by 7 bases, with 11 bases between. The CDR3 consists of 15 residues. The CDR3 sequence: CASSLGRQGNSPLHF. DNA of the CDR3: TGTGCCAGCAGCTTGGGCAGGCAGGGAAATTCACCCCTCCACTTT.

This chain connects TRBV7-2 to TRBJ2-7; tentative D call: TRBD1 (5 bases). The ends were cut back, 2 bases at V and 2 bases at J, with 7 bases in the middle. Germline V gene data show CDR1 as SGHTA and CDR2 as FQGNSA. The CDR3 has 13 residues. The CDR3 DNA reads TGTGCCAGCAGCTTACAGGGAACCTACGAGCAGTACTTC. Translation: CASSLQGTYEQYF.

The gene calls are TRBV7-7 and TRBJ1-4, with D tentatively TRBD1 (6 bases). The CDR3 is made up of 16 amino acids. The V and J ends lost 5 bases and 0 bases respectively, with 13 bases between them. Germline V gene data show CDR1 as SSHAT and CDR2 as FNYEAQ (reference sequence). CDR3 coding DNA: TGTGCCAGCAGCCAAGGAGGGGGGGCAACTAATGAAAAACTGTTTTTT. Its translation is CASSQGGGATNEKLFF.

The chain combines TRBV27 with TRBJ1-6; possible D gene TRBD1, 5 bases. Germline V gene sequence: CDR1 MNHEY, CDR2 SMNVEV (reference sequence). The CDR3 is 12 residues long. V lost 4 bases, J lost 14 bases, and 12 bases lay in between. The chain's CDR3 is CASSSRARTLHF. The CDR3 nucleotides read TGTGCCAGCAGTTCCAGGGCCCGAACCCTCCACTTT.

The V and J genes are TRBV10-3 and TRBJ2-2; possible D gene TRBD2, 6 bases. Germline lookup yields CDR1 ENHRY and CDR2 SYGVKD. V was trimmed by 11 bases and J by 5 bases, leaving 21 bases between them. The CDR3 totals 15 residues. DNA of the CDR3: TGTGCCTCCCGGGGGAACATAAAAGGAACCGGGGAGCTGTTTTTT. It encodes CASRGNIKGTGELFF.

The rearrangement uses TRBV10-3 and TRBJ2-7; 7 positions agree with TRBD1. CDR1 and CDR2 (germline): ENHRY, SYGVKD. CDR3 length: 14 amino acids. The trim removed 8 bases at V and 3 bases at J, leaving 10 bases unmatched. The CDR3 DNA sequence: TGTGCCATCGGGCAGGGACAGCCAAACTACGAGCAGTACTTC. Its translation is CAIGQGQPNYEQYF.

As DNA, the CDR3 is TGCAGCGTGCCGGGACAGGGCTACGACGAGCAGTACTTC. Its translation: CSVPGQGYDEQYF. V usage is TRBV29-1 and J usage is TRBJ2-7; TRBD1 agrees at 9 bases. CDR3 length: 13 amino acids. CDR1 SQVTM and CDR2 ANQGSEA come from the germline V gene. V lost 6 bases and J lost 5; bases outside the gene matches: 8.